This TCR beta chain was sequenced in a study of blood T cell repertoires in COVID-19 (dated by TCRdb to the early 2020s). With respect to the entire study: Samples covering the acute and convalescent phases of COVID-19 were provided by collaborators in the United States, Italy and Spain. The material from the prospective study consisted of cDNA or gDNA derived from T cells, B-cell-depleted T cells, or PBMCs. Deeply sampled blood TCRbeta repertoires from subjects exposed to, actively infected with, or recovered from COVID-19 were included in the dataset. The repertoires were released in a freely available public database meant as a resource for research on the immune response to SARS-CoV-2. Samples were obtained from the ongoing ImmuneRACE study (first 160 participants) and from over a thousand subjects provided by 6 global collaborators. The sample metadata nearly always contained a de-identified subject ID, COVID-19 status, age in years and sex. Where available, HLA class I and class II types were obtained from metadata supplied by the sample provider rather than from assay-based typing.

This clone occurred once. No cognate antigen has been identified for it. Base qualities are not at hand, and no much larger clone is one base apart. Collaborating institutions collected whole blood in K2EDTA tubes following their own protocols. For TCRbeta analysis, collaborators shipped samples in one of three forms: frozen whole blood, isolated PBMCs, or DNA extracted from either of those sample types. TCRbeta CDR3 regions were amplified from genomic DNA by means of the immunoSEQ Assay, a bias-controlled multiplex PCR. As for the original processing: Nucleated cell counts per sample were estimated from amplification of reference gene primers within the assay. To quantify the absolute abundance of each unique TCRbeta CDR3 rearrangement, sequence reads were collapsed and filtered. For each sample, productive Simpson clonality was calculated as the square root of Simpson's diversity index over productive rearrangements. TCRdb stores this immuneACCESS table with in-frame sequences only. Part of the clones is absent; in the studies checked, under half of the shortfall reflects unresolved V genes, and no reason is known for the rest. The DNA gave D and trimming, while V, J and clone size come from that table. The sample has about 290,000 clones on record, roughly 88% of them singletons. The top ten clonotypes cover around 3% of the sample.

Summary of the overall study and its limitations: How much clinical and demographic metadata was included differed by source and by participant, and the metadata was provided uncurated.

Based on the germline V gene, the CDR1 and CDR2 sequences are MGHDK and SYGVNS. The germline ends are 10 bases apart after V is trimmed by 6 bases and J by 8 bases. The CDR3 runs 12 amino acids, cysteine and phenylalanine included. Only the CDR3 portion is preserved as DNA: 36 bases, with reading frame beginning at the first base. Sequencing was carried out using peripheral blood. This receptor was identified in a woman in her thirties with active or convalescent COVID-19. Recombination linked TRBV25-1 to TRBJ1-4; TRBD1 could be the D gene, as 5 bases match. The CDR3 region reads CASSFNREKLFF. The sequenced DNA: TGTGCCAGCAGCTTCAACAGGGAAAAACTGTTTTTT.